The 5 T cell receptor beta chains given below trace back to one sample, sequenced in a study of blood T cells in healthy people across ages. A sample-barcoded 5' primer and a J-beta primer mix were used in a second PCR of about 7 to 12 cycles. Via MiXCR, TCRdb re-called the 5' RACE reads, giving one row per CDR3 protein. The sample shows 700,000 or so distinct CDR3 sequences, over 20% of them seen only once. Sample: blood. These receptors were collected from a man aged 70-80 years in good health.

This clonotype was detected once. The CDR3 reads CASSLGPLGGRAGEQYV. CDR3 nucleotide sequence: TGTGCCAGCAGCTTAGGACCCCTTGGCGGGAGGGCCGGTGAGCAGTACGTC. The V call is TRBV7-2, the J call TRBJ2-7, with TRBD2 identical over 9 bases. CDR3 size: 17 residues. The V gene end was trimmed by 1 base and the J gene end by 7 bases; junction bases not matched to a gene: 14. From germline, CDR1 is SGHTA and CDR2 FQGNSA.

This clonotype turned up a few times. The rearrangement uses TRBV29-1 and TRBJ2-2; 15 nucleotides align to TRBD2. This CDR3 has 17 amino acids. The ends lost 5 bases at V and 5 bases at J; junction bases unmatched: 9. Germline V gives CDR1 SQVTM, CDR2 ANQGSEA. The CDR3 region is CSVMGLAGGARTGELFF. The CDR3 DNA reads as TGCAGCGTTATGGGACTAGCGGGAGGAGCTAGGACCGGGGAGCTGTTTTTT.

This clonotype has ten or more counts. Compared with germline, one end of the junction differs, possibly owing to a read error. The V call is TRBV5-1, the J call TRBJ2-5; TRBD1 is a possible D gene (6 bases). Germline V gives CDR1 SGHRS, CDR2 YFSETQ. CDR3 length equals 14 residues. As DNA, the CDR3 is TGTGCCAGCAGCCTACGGACAGATCAAGAGACCCAGTACTTC. Protein product: CASSLRTDQETQYF.

The chain combines TRBV3-1 with TRBJ2-3; D is perhaps TRBD1 (5 bases). This CDR3 spans 16 amino acids. Trimming pared 0 bases from V and 2 bases from J, leaving 12 bases between. CDR1 and CDR2 (germline): LGHDT, YNNKEL (reference sequence). CDR3 loop: CASSQDLAGPTDTQYF. The CDR3 region has the DNA TGTGCCAGCAGCCAAGATCTCGCAGGGCCCACAGATACGCAGTATTTT.

A few counts support this clonotype. CDR3 nucleotides: TGTGCCAGCTCCGACAGGGGGCTTCAGGGCTACACCTTC. It is translated as CASSDRGLQGYTF. The chain combines TRBV27 with TRBJ1-2, with 10 bases that match TRBD1. Germline-derived CDR1 and CDR2 are MNHEY and SMNVEV (reference sequence). This CDR3 region has 13 residues. The ends lost 8 bases at V and 8 bases at J; junction bases unmatched: 8.